The clone carrying this T cell receptor beta chain appeared a few times. One entry per CDR3 protein results from TCRdb running MiXCR on the 5' RACE reads. The profile covers under 800,000 distinct CDR3 sequences, with less than 25% appearing a single time and 4% to 5.5% taken by the ten largest. The data derive from a study of identical twins. Another study also made use of these data, one on T cells expressing NK-cell markers. From that report: Seven donors tested HCMV-seropositive and one tested seronegative among the eight sequenced. NKG2C+ dominant clonotypes from about 6 donors made up roughly 1.0-7.5% of CD8+ T cells. Dominance of the CD3+CD56-NKG2C+ fraction by these clonotypes also held in a handful of donors.

The clonotype was recovered from a woman younger than 35 in good health. Sequencing used PBMCs.

The CDR3, as DNA: TGCAGTGCTAGGTTCGGGCATTTCCGAGAGACCCAGTACTTC. Protein product: CSARFGHFRETQYF. This chain uses TRBV20-1 with TRBJ2-5; D is unresolved. V was shortened by 3 bases and J by 4 bases, with 15 bases between the two germline ends. This CDR3 has 14 residues. Germline CDR1 is DFQATT and CDR2 is SNEGSKA (reference sequence).